The T cell receptor beta chain described here comes from a study of patients and donors after allogeneic stem cell transplantation. There are a few counts of this clonotype. Each CDR3 protein is one row after TCRdb ran MiXCR on the RT-PCR reads. The sample yields approximately 430,000 distinct CDR3 sequences, approximately 16% seen once. V lost 2 bases to trimming and J lost 5 bases, with 9 bases between them. This CDR3 is built from 13 residues. The germline CDR1 and CDR2 sequences are MNHEY and SVGAGI. Sequencing used blood, either unsorted or a sorted T cell fraction (not recorded which). This chain uses TRBV6-5 with TRBJ1-2; D uncertain. This TCR derives from a human donor who was either an allogeneic HSCT recipient or a stem cell or donor lymphocyte infusion donor (not recorded which). It is not recorded whose cells these are; they may come from a transplant donor. CDR3 sequence: CASSYGAGYGYTF. The CDR3, as DNA: TGTGCCAGCAGTTACGGAGCGGGATATGGCTACACCTTC.